Below are 27 T cell receptor beta chains sequenced from a single sample in a study of monozygotic twins with inflammatory bowel disease. TCRdb re-called the 5' RACE reads; every CDR3 protein appears as one record, without DNA. This listing includes 300,000 to 400,000 distinct CDR3 sequences. The material sequenced was blood. These receptors all come from a human donor with ulcerative colitis or Crohn's disease, or a healthy co-twin of an affected twin (not recorded which).

The V gene is TRBV9, the J gene TRBJ2-3; TCRdb outputs TRBD1, but without DNA this stays unchecked. Germline CDR1 and CDR2: SGDLS and YYNGEE. This CDR3 has 16 amino acids. CDR3 sequence: CASSSWDRGLGDTQYF.

The genes are TRBV5-5 and TRBJ1-2; TCRdb picks TRBD1, but there is no DNA to check that call. The CDR3 sequence is 14 residues long. Germline CDR1 reads SGHKS; CDR2 reads YYEKEE (reference sequence). The CDR3 is CASSYRASDYGYTF.

The chain joins TRBV18 to TRBJ1-2. The CDR3 is 15 residues long. From germline, CDR1 is KGHSH and CDR2 LQKENI. The CDR3 loop reads CASSQEGFSNYGYTF.

The chain has TRBV2 and TRBJ2-2; the TCRdb D gene call, TRBD1, has no DNA to confirm it. The CDR3 has 15 residues. The germline V gene has CDR1 SNHLY and CDR2 FYNNEI. The CDR3: CASSGQGVVAGELFF.

The V and J genes are TRBV15 and TRBJ1-4; TCRdb designates TRBD1, a call that cannot be tested without DNA. This CDR3 contains 14 residues. Per germline, CDR1 LNHNV and CDR2 YYDKDF (reference sequence). Here the CDR3 reads CATSMGQGNEKLFF.

The chain couples TRBV20-1 to TRBJ2-2. Germline CDR1 DFQATT, CDR2 SNEGSKA (reference sequence). The CDR3 runs 16 residues. The CDR3 reads CSAVVGQAVNTGELFF.

The chain links TRBV30 to TRBJ2-2; there is no DNA to check the TCRdb D call of TRBD1. The CDR3 has 13 residues. From germline, CDR1 is GTSNPN and CDR2 SVGIG (reference sequence). The CDR3 protein is CAWRDRGTGELFF.

This chain uses TRBV5-1 with TRBJ2-3; as DNA is missing, the TRBD2 call by TCRdb cannot be tested. This CDR3 is 16 amino acids long. Germline V lookup: CDR1 SGHRS, CDR2 YFSETQ. This chain's CDR3 is CASREGGPISTDTQYF.

This chain uses TRBV5-1 with TRBJ2-7; TCRdb outputs TRBD1, but without DNA this stays unchecked. Germline loops: CDR1 SGHRS, CDR2 YFSETQ. The CDR3 length is 15 residues. The CDR3 reads CASSPTGLRSYEQYF.

The chain uses TRBV3-1 and TRBJ2-5. Germline loops: CDR1 LGHDT, CDR2 YNNKEL (reference sequence). The CDR3 sequence is 17 residues long. The CDR3 sequence is CASSPYGNLVYQETQYF.

The J gene is TRBJ2-1, the V gene TRBV4-2; TCRdb returns TRBD1, unconfirmable since there is no DNA. Germline V gene lookup returns CDR1 LGHNA and CDR2 YNFKEQ. The CDR3 has 15 amino acids. The CDR3 loop reads CASSQRGTGDNEQFF.

The genes are TRBV20-1 and TRBJ2-1. From germline, CDR1 is DFQATT and CDR2 SNEGSKA (reference sequence). CDR3 length: 11 residues. This chain's CDR3 is CSAVRAEEQFF.

The gene calls are TRBV5-1 and TRBJ1-1. The germline V gene encodes CDR1 SGHRS and CDR2 YFSETQ. The CDR3 totals 16 residues. This chain's CDR3 is CASSLEGSWGGTEAFF.

The chain employs TRBV6-1 and TRBJ2-1; without DNA, the TCRdb call of TRBD1 cannot be checked. The CDR3 is 16 amino acids. Germline CDR1 reads MNHNS; CDR2 reads SASEGT. The CDR3: CASSEGGPGKYNEQFF.

The CDR3 here is CSALQGGLVAFF. This sequence joins TRBV20-1 and TRBJ1-1; TCRdb selects TRBD1, and the lack of DNA leaves this call unchecked. Per the germline V gene, CDR1 is DFQATT and CDR2 is SNEGSKA (reference sequence). The CDR3 is 12 amino acids.

The V call is TRBV18, the J call TRBJ1-1; the TCRdb call, TRBD1, lacks DNA for checking. Germline loops: CDR1 KGHSH, CDR2 LQKENI. This CDR3 is 16 amino acids long. CDR3 amino acids: CASSVRQGTMNTEAFF.

CDR3 region: CAWARDRANTIYF. This chain connects TRBV30 to TRBJ1-3; TCRdb proposes TRBD1, but this gene call is untestable without DNA. There are 13 residues in the CDR3. Germline V gives CDR1 GTSNPN, CDR2 SVGIG (reference sequence). The variable domain in full, with the rest retrieved from reference TRBV30 and TRBJ1-3, is SQTIHQWPATLVQPVGSPLSLECTVEGTSNPNLYWYRQAAGRGLQLLFYSVGIGQISSEVPQNLSASRPQDRQFILSSKKLLLSDSGFYLCAWARDRANTIYFGEGSWLTVV.

This chain links TRBV12-3 or TRBV12-4 with TRBJ1-5. There are 13 residues in the CDR3. CDR3 residues: CASSLTQNQPQHF.

The V and J genes are TRBV5-1 and TRBJ2-3; TCRdb's assignment of TRBD2 cannot be checked, as there is no DNA. CDR3 length: 15 amino acids. The germline CDR1 and CDR2 sequences are SGHRS and YFSETQ. CDR3 sequence: CATSPGGGLGDTQYF.

The chain employs TRBV4-3 and TRBJ2-3; TCRdb gives TRBD1 as the D gene, but with no DNA this cannot be confirmed. This CDR3 spans 15 amino acids. Looked up from germline, CDR1 is LGHNA and CDR2 is YSLEER. CDR3 sequence: CASSPMGRQVDTQYF.

The V and J genes are TRBV12-3 or TRBV12-4 and TRBJ2-7; TCRdb designates TRBD1, a call that cannot be tested without DNA. The CDR3 sequence is 14 residues long. CDR3 loop: CASTLTGSIYEQYF.

The CDR3 here is CASSLGQVRSPLHF. This chain connects TRBV3-1 to TRBJ1-6; TCRdb outputs TRBD1, but without DNA this stays unchecked. The CDR3 runs to 14 residues. Germline lookup yields CDR1 LGHDT and CDR2 YNNKEL (reference sequence).

The rearrangement uses TRBV3-1 and TRBJ2-2; TCRdb lists TRBD1, though no DNA is available to test this call. Germline values: CDR1 LGHDT, CDR2 YNNKEL (reference sequence). The CDR3 loop spans 15 amino acids. This CDR3 is CASSQRGASTGELFF.

The chain joins TRBV7-3 to TRBJ2-1. CDR1 and CDR2 (germline): SGHTA, FQGTGA. The CDR3 runs 16 residues. The CDR3 loop reads CASSLFGSGSYNEQFF.

The rearrangement links TRBV6-5 to TRBJ1-5; TCRdb reports TRBD1, a call that lacks DNA to check it against. In germline, CDR1 is MNHEY, CDR2 SVGAGI. The CDR3 has 15 amino acids. This chain's CDR3 is CASTSEGVRNQPQHF.

V gene TRBV19 combines with J gene TRBJ2-1; checking the TCRdb D call of TRBD1 is not possible without DNA. CDR3 length: 13 residues. The germline gives CDR1 LNHDA, CDR2 SQIVND (reference sequence). This chain's CDR3 is CASSMDGGTEQFF.

The rearrangement joins TRBV5-5 to TRBJ2-5; the D call from TCRdb, TRBD1, cannot be confirmed without DNA. CDR1 and CDR2 from the germline V gene are SGHKS and YYEKEE (reference sequence). The CDR3 loop spans 14 amino acids. CDR3 sequence reads: CASSFRTGEETQYF.